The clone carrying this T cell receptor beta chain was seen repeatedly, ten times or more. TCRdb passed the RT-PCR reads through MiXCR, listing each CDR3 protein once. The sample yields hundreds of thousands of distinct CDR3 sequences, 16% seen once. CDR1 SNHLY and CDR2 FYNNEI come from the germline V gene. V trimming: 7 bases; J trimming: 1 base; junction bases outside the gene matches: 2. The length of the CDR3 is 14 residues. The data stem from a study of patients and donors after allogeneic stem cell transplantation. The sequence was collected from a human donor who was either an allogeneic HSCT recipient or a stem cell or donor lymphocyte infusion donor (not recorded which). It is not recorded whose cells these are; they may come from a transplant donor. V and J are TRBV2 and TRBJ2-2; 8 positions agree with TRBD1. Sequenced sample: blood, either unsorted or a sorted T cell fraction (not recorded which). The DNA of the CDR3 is TGTGCCAGCAACAGGGGGATGAACACCGGGGAGCTGTTTTTT. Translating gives CASNRGMNTGELFF.